This TCR beta chain was observed in a study of T cells after yellow fever vaccination. Trimming cost V 5 bases and J 6 bases, with 25 bases left between them. The CDR3 is 17 amino acids. The germline V gene has CDR1 SGHTA and CDR2 FQGNSA. This clonotype showed up just a few times. Its matching antigen is unknown. TCRdb fed the 5' RACE reads into MiXCR, producing one record per CDR3 protein. The sample consists of approximately 340,000 distinct CDR3 sequences, 8.5% to 9% of them appearing once. The study's findings and limits: Clones that expanded after primary vaccination mostly reappeared after the booster (roughly 96% CD4, approximately 85% CD8). Some clonotypes, a small share, were shared between CD4 and CD8 compartments. Peak timing came faster in the weaker secondary response, day 5 versus 15.

The chain recombines TRBV7-2 with TRBJ1-2; unclear D gene. This sequence originates from a man aged 18 to 29 who received the YFV17D yellow fever vaccine. Material: PBMCs, obtained on the day of the first yellow fever vaccination. The CDR3 DNA follows: TGTGCCAGCAGCCTCGTTGTCGGTTTGCTCCAAGGGAATGGCTACACCTTC. Translating it yields CASSLVVGLLQGNGYTF.